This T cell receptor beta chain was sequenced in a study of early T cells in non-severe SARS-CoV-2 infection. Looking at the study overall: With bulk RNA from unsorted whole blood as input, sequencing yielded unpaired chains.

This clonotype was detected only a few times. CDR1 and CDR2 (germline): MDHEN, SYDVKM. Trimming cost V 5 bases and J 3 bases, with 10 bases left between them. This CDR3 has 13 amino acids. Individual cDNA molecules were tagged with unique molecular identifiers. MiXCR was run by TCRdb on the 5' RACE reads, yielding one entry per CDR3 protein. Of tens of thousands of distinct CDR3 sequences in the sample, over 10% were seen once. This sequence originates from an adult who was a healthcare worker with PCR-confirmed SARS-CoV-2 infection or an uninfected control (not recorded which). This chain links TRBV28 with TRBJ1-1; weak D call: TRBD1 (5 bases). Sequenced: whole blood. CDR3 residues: CASSPGLYTEAFF. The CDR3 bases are TGTGCCAGCAGTCCGGGGCTCTACACTGAAGCTTTCTTT.